One and the same sample provided the 28 T cell receptor beta chains below, sequenced in a study of early T cells in non-severe SARS-CoV-2 infection. TCRdb redid the calling of the 5' RACE reads with MiXCR, one entry per CDR3 protein. Of under 45,000 distinct CDR3 sequences in the sample, about 11% were seen once. The sequenced material came from whole blood. The receptors stem from an adult who was a healthcare worker with PCR-confirmed SARS-CoV-2 infection or an uninfected control (not recorded which).

In its sample, this clonotype was seen a few times. This chain connects TRBV10-1 to TRBJ2-1, with TRBD2 identical over 13 bases. CDR3 length equals 15 residues. Germline V gives CDR1 WNHNN, CDR2 SYGVQD (reference sequence). J gave up 8 bases and V 2 bases, and 3 bases lay outside the gene matches. This chain's CDR3 is CASSEAGTSGDEQFF. CDR3 nucleotides: TGCGCCAGCAGTGAGGCCGGGACTAGCGGGGATGAGCAGTTCTTC.

The chain combines TRBV27 with TRBJ2-7; no definite D call. CDR3 length: 15 residues. Germline CDR1 is MNHEY and CDR2 is SMNVEV (reference sequence). The V end lost 2 bases, the J end lost 0 bases, and 11 bases lay between the germline ends. CDR3 residues: CASSLRQPSSYEQYF. The CDR3, as DNA: TGTGCCAGCAGTTTACGGCAGCCCAGCTCCTACGAGCAGTACTTC.

The rearrangement uses TRBV6-2 or TRBV6-3 and TRBJ2-1; no reliable D call. Germline V gives CDR1 MNHEY, CDR2 SVGEGT. This CDR3 comprises 11 residues. Trimming shortened V by 1 base and J by 7 bases, and 2 bases separated the two germline ends. In DNA form, the CDR3 reads TGTGCCAGCAGTTACTTTAATGAGCAGTTCTTC. This gives the protein CASSYFNEQFF.

The gene calls are TRBV6-5 and TRBJ2-7; D is undetermined. V dropped 0 bases and J dropped 4 bases, with 13 bases sitting between them. Germline loops: CDR1 MNHEY, CDR2 SVGAGI. The CDR3 is made up of 15 amino acids. CDR3 loop: CASSYSRPAGYEQYF. The CDR3 region has the DNA TGTGCCAGCAGTTACTCGAGGCCCGCCGGGTACGAGCAGTACTTC.

This clonotype was found a few times. J is TRBJ2-3 and V is TRBV6-5; TRBD2 matches 9 bases. The germline gives CDR1 MNHEY, CDR2 SVGAGI. The trim removed 2 bases at V and 4 bases at J, leaving 19 bases unmatched. This CDR3 has 20 residues. The CDR3 nucleotides are TGTGCCAGCAGTTACCGACTAAGCGGGGGGAGTCAAATCGGTCCAGATACGCAGTATTTT. Protein: CASSYRLSGGSQIGPDTQYF.

This clonotype occurred many times. J is TRBJ2-7 and V is TRBV5-5; tentatively, D is TRBD2 (5 bases). Germline V gene data show CDR1 as SGHKS and CDR2 as YYEKEE (reference sequence). V was trimmed by 0 bases and J by 3 bases, leaving 10 bases between them. CDR3 size: 14 residues. The CDR3 coding sequence is TGTGCCAGCAGCTTGGAACAAGGAGGCTACGAGCAGTACTTC. It yields the protein CASSLEQGGYEQYF.

Many counts were recorded for this clonotype. CDR3 loop: CAISEWAGGVGSGANVLTF. CDR3 sequence (DNA): TGTGCCATCAGTGAGTGGGCAGGGGGAGTCGGCTCTGGGGCCAACGTCCTGACTTTC. The chain couples TRBV10-3 to TRBJ2-6; 7 bases map to TRBD1. Per the germline V gene, CDR1 is ENHRY and CDR2 is SYGVKD. V lost 1 base, J lost 0 bases, and 9 bases stayed unmatched. This CDR3 comprises 19 residues.

V and J are TRBV19 and TRBJ2-1; a weak D match, TRBD1 (6 bases). CDR1 LNHDA and CDR2 SQIVND come from the germline V gene (reference sequence). Trimming stripped 7 bases from V and 6 bases from J, with 10 bases between. The CDR3 is 12 amino acids. The CDR3, as DNA: TGTGCCAGTACCCGAGGGGGCAATGAGCAGTTCTTC. Residues: CASTRGGNEQFF. The entire variable domain, with the rest obtained from reference TRBV19 and TRBJ2-1, is as follows: DGGITQSPKYLFRKEGQNVTLSCEQNLNHDAMYWYRQDPGQGLRLIYYSQIVNDFQKGDIAEGYSVSREKKESFPLTVTSAQKNPTAFYLCASTRGGNEQFFGPGTRLTVL.

This clonotype showed up many times. The chain combines TRBV6-5 with TRBJ2-3; the D call may be TRBD1 or TRBD2 (5 bases each). CDR3 length: 12 amino acids. V lost 7 bases to trimming and J lost 4 bases, with 9 bases between them. Germline CDR1 and CDR2: MNHEY and SVGAGI. Here the CDR3 reads CASTGTADTQYF. Here the CDR3 DNA reads TGTGCCAGCACAGGGACCGCAGATACGCAGTATTTT.

The chain combines TRBV7-2 with TRBJ2-7, with 10 bases aligning to TRBD1. V trimming: 7 bases; J trimming: 6 bases; junction bases outside the gene matches: 3. The CDR3 is made up of 12 amino acids. CDR1 and CDR2 (germline): SGHTA, FQGNSA. In DNA form, the CDR3 reads TGTGCCAGCACCGACAGGGGGCCCGAGCAGTACTTC. Translating gives CASTDRGPEQYF.

There are a few counts of this clonotype. CDR3 DNA sequence: TGCGCCAGCAGCATCGGACTAGCGGGGTCCCGTGGCGAGCAGTACTTC. It yields the protein CASSIGLAGSRGEQYF. The chain is built from TRBV5-1 and TRBJ2-7; 12 bases fit TRBD2. J lost 6 bases, V lost 4 bases, and 11 bases had no gene match. Germline loops: CDR1 SGHRS, CDR2 YFSETQ. The CDR3 has 16 residues.

This clonotype came up many times. The CDR3: CATSRGDLDLPEAFF. The CDR3 coding sequence is TGTGCCACCAGCAGAGGAGATTTGGACTTACCTGAAGCTTTCTTT. V usage is TRBV15 and J usage is TRBJ1-1; D not certain. V shed 1 base and J shed 6 bases, with 15 bases lying between them. The CDR3 loop spans 15 amino acids. Germline CDR1 is LNHNV and CDR2 is YYDKDF (reference sequence).

The sample holds one count of this clonotype. This may be a read error, as it is one base from a much larger clone. V gene TRBV6-5 combines with J gene TRBJ1-2, with D maybe TRBD1 (5 bases). This CDR3 comprises 13 residues. In germline, CDR1 is MNHEY, CDR2 SVGAGI. Trimming removed 8 bases from V and 9 bases from J, with 19 bases in between. CDR3 sequence: CASCPTGRYCYTF. The CDR3 bases are TGTGCCAGCTGCCCCACAGGTCGATATTGCTACACCTTC.

Many counts were recorded for this clonotype. One end of the junction does not line up with germline, which may come from a read error. The V and J genes are TRBV6-1 and TRBJ2-5; perhaps TRBD1 as D (6 bases). Germline V CDR1 and CDR2: MNHNS, SASEGT. The CDR3 is 10 residues long. The CDR3 spells CASLLDRTFF. CDR3 sequence (DNA): TGTGCCAGCCTTTTGGACAGAACATTCTTC.

V gene TRBV5-4 combines with J gene TRBJ2-5, with D possibly being TRBD2 (6 bases). With 3 bases removed from V and 1 base from J, the gap between germline ends came to 16 bases. CDR1 and CDR2 from the germline V gene are SGHNT and YYREEE (reference sequence). The CDR3 totals 16 residues. The CDR3 reads CASSWELVGGQETQYF. The CDR3 region has the DNA TGTGCCAGCAGCTGGGAACTAGTGGGGGGCCAAGAGACCCAGTACTTC.

This clonotype was counted many times. The chain recombines TRBV5-8 with TRBJ2-1, with D perhaps matching TRBD2 (6 bases). Trimming took off 5 bases at V and 1 base at J, with 13 bases between the two ends. Germline V lookup: CDR1 SGHTS, CDR2 YDEGEE. CDR3 size: 15 residues. Here the CDR3 DNA reads TGTGCCAGCAGGGCGCGGGGAGCTTCCTACAATGAGCAGTTCTTC. Residues: CASRARGASYNEQFF.

This sequence joins TRBV24-1 and TRBJ2-7; 7 positions match TRBD1. From germline, CDR1 is KGHDR and CDR2 SFDVKD. The CDR3 loop spans 16 amino acids. After removal of 0 bases from V and 3 bases from J, the junction contained 7 bases not matched to a gene. As DNA, the CDR3 is TGTGCCACCAGTGATTTGATACAGGGGCCGGGCTACGAGCAGTACTTC. It yields the protein CATSDLIQGPGYEQYF.

This clonotype was seen more than once but under ten times. The chain combines TRBV29-1 with TRBJ2-7; 10 nucleotides line up with TRBD1. The length of the CDR3 is 12 residues. CDR1 and CDR2 (germline): SQVTM, ANQGSEA. The V and J ends lost 4 bases and 3 bases, in that order; junction bases with no gene match: 0. CDR3: CSVGTGGYEQYF. CDR3 nucleotides: TGCAGCGTTGGGACAGGGGGCTACGAGCAGTACTTC.

In its sample, this clonotype was seen a few times. The rearrangement joins TRBV7-2 to TRBJ2-2, with D possibly matching TRBD2 (6 bases). There are 15 residues in the CDR3. V dropped 5 bases and J dropped 4 bases, with 14 bases sitting between them. Germline CDR1 and CDR2: SGHTA and FQGNSA. The CDR3, as DNA: TGTGCCAGCAGCCGGATAGGAGGGAGCACCGGGGAGCTGTTTTTT. Translating gives CASSRIGGSTGELFF.

This clonotype was found many times. The gene calls are TRBV7-9 and TRBJ2-5, with D possibly matching TRBD2 (5 bases). With 4 bases removed from V and 5 bases from J, the gap between germline ends came to 14 bases. This CDR3 comprises 14 residues. CDR1 is SEHNR and CDR2 is FQNEAQ in the germline V gene (reference sequence). CDR3 loop: CASSYDSPGETQYF. The CDR3 nucleotides are TGTGCCAGCAGCTACGACTCCCCGGGGGAGACCCAGTACTTC.

The table lists this clonotype with many counts. The chain's CDR3 is CASSLGRTKPQHF. The DNA for the CDR3 is TGTGCCAGTAGCCTGGGACGCACTAAACCCCAGCATTTT. V usage is TRBV19 and J usage is TRBJ1-5, with D possibly matching TRBD1 (5 bases). Germline assignment: CDR1 LNHDA and CDR2 SQIVND (reference sequence). The ends were cut back, 6 bases at V and 10 bases at J, with 16 bases in the middle. The CDR3 runs 13 residues.

In this sample, this clonotype turned up once. A much larger clonotype is one base distant, so this may be a read error. This sequence joins TRBV27 and TRBJ1-1; TRBD1 agrees at 9 bases. The CDR3 sequence is 14 residues long. Losses at the gene ends were 4 bases for V and 9 bases for J; bases not matched to a gene: 9. Germline loops: CDR1 MNHEY, CDR2 SMNVEV (reference sequence). CDR3 nucleotides: TGTGCCAGCAGTTCCGGGACAGGGTTTACTAAAGCTTTCTTT. The encoded protein is CASSSGTGFTKAFF.

This clonotype was seen ten or more times. The V and J genes are TRBV19 and TRBJ2-4, with 11 bases lining up with TRBD1. Germline CDR1 reads LNHDA; CDR2 reads SQIVND (reference sequence). With V trimmed by 5 bases and J by 8 bases, 5 bases remained unmatched. This CDR3 comprises 14 residues. The CDR3 nucleotides read TGTGCCAGTAGTGCCGGGACAGGGGGGGACATTCAGTACTTC. Encoded protein: CASSAGTGGDIQYF.

This clonotype was seen a few times. The chain employs TRBV7-9 and TRBJ2-1; 9 nucleotides line up with TRBD2. CDR3 length equals 15 residues. Per the germline V gene, CDR1 is SEHNR and CDR2 is FQNEAQ (reference sequence). V trimming: 2 bases; J trimming: 4 bases; junction bases outside the gene matches: 3. The CDR3 sequence is CASSLPGLAYNEQFF. CDR3 coding DNA: TGTGCCAGCAGCTTACCGGGACTAGCATACAATGAGCAGTTCTTC. Combining the CDR3 with reference TRBV7-9 and TRBJ2-1 gives the whole variable domain DTGVSQNPRHKITKRGQNVTFRCDPISEHNRLYWYRQTLGQGPEFLTYFQNEAQLEKSRLLSDRFSAERPKGSFSTLEIQRTEQGDSAMYLCASSLPGLAYNEQFFGPGTRLTVL.

In nucleotides, the CDR3 is TGCAGTGCTAGAGGACAGGGGGGTTCCTACAATGAGCAGTTCTTC. This translates into CSARGQGGSYNEQFF. This chain connects TRBV20-1 to TRBJ2-1; 9 bases agree with TRBD1. CDR1 and CDR2 (germline): DFQATT, SNEGSKA (reference sequence). The CDR3 extends over 15 amino acids. With V trimmed by 1 base and J by 1 base, 2 bases remained unmatched.

This clonotype was detected a few times. The CDR3 region is CASSQFLGVNNSPLHF. The CDR3 coding sequence is TGCGCCAGCAGCCAATTCCTGGGGGTTAATAATTCACCCCTCCACTTT. The V call is TRBV4-3, the J call TRBJ1-6, with a tentative D call TRBD1 (5 bases). V lost 2 bases and J lost 5, with 13 bases in between. Germline V lookup: CDR1 LGHNA, CDR2 YSLEER. This CDR3 region has 16 residues.

The chain joins TRBV24-1 to TRBJ2-7; D gene unclear. Germline assignment: CDR1 KGHDR and CDR2 SFDVKD. CDR3 size: 11 residues. V lost 6 bases, J lost 6 bases, and 8 bases lay in between. CDR3 coding DNA: TGTGCCACCAGTTCGATAGGCGAGCAGTACTTC. It translates to CATSSIGEQYF.

In this sample, this clonotype turned up many times. Compared with germline, one end of the junction differs, possibly owing to a read error. The chain has TRBV19 and TRBJ1-4, with 8 bases lining up with TRBD1. The CDR3 sequence is 16 residues long. CDR1 is LNHDA, CDR2 SQIVND, per germline (reference sequence). CDR3 region: CASRIGQGRPNEKLFF. The CDR3 DNA sequence: TGTGCCAGTAGGATAGGACAGGGCAGACCTAATGAAAAACTGTTTTTT.